The clone carrying this T cell receptor beta chain was seen at least ten times. Its antigen remains unknown. This entry is derived from a study of T cells in Graves' hyperthyroidism and ophthalmopathy. General study results and limits: Expanded thyroid clonotypes (above 0.001) were mostly also found in blood.

Trimming cost V 4 bases and J 9 bases; bases outside gene matches: 4. CDR3 length: 12 residues. The CDR3 regions of TCR beta were amplified from RNA transcripts. Primed by the HTBI set, a first-round RT-PCR was run on the TCR CDR3. From the multiplex PCR reads, TCRdb called clonotypes with MiXCR, one entry per CDR3 protein. The sample gives more than 300,000 distinct CDR3 sequences, 14% of which show up once; around 25% is in the top ten. This receptor was taken from a woman aged 25 to 39 with Graves' hyperthyroidism. Sequenced material: blood. The chain links TRBV12-3 or TRBV12-4 to TRBJ2-3; 7 bases are a match to TRBD2. This CDR3 is CASSSLAETQYF. The CDR3 DNA sequence: TGTGCCAGCAGTTCTCTAGCGGAGACGCAGTATTTT.